These T cell receptor beta chains were read from a single sample in a study of blood T cells in healthy people across ages. TCRdb used MiXCR to reprocess the 5' RACE reads, holding one entry per CDR3 protein. The sample yields over 950,000 distinct CDR3 sequences, 35% to 45% seen once. Sequencing was done on a sample of blood. The source of these receptors is a young man in good health. The CDR3 runs from the conserved cysteine through the conserved F or W. The D gene is left open where the match is weak. Expanded clones get a size class; other rows say once, few or many, or leave the size out.

j_call d_call clone_size v_call cdr3_aa cdr3_nt
TRBJ2-3 . . TRBV7-9 CASSLTVFVRNTDTQYF TGTGCCAGCAGCTTAACAGTTTTTGTCCGGAACACAGATACGCAGTATTTT
TRBJ2-4 TRBD2 few TRBV12-3/TRBV12-4 CASSFSGGALAKNIQYF TGTGCCAGCAGTTTTTCGGGAGGGGCCCTAGCCAAAAACATTCAGTACTTC
TRBJ2-4 TRBD1 . TRBV12-3/TRBV12-4 CASSITGGNRIQYF TGTGCCAGCAGTATAACAGGGGGCAACCGCATTCAGTACTTC
TRBJ2-2 . few TRBV7-2 CASSLGPGTGELFF TGTGCCAGCAGCTTAGGGCCCGGGACCGGGGAGCTGTTTTTT
TRBJ1-1 TRBD1 . TRBV2 CAGRGPGVNTEAFF TGTGCCGGCAGGGGGCCCGGGGTGAACACTGAAGCTTTCTTT
TRBJ1-5 . . TRBV20-1 CSARNEGRGNQPQHF TGCAGTGCTAGGAACGAGGGTCGGGGCAATCAGCCCCAGCATTTT
TRBJ2-7 . . TRBV7-2 CASSLNGGQNSYEQYF TGTGCCAGCAGCCTCAACGGGGGACAGAACTCCTACGAGCAGTACTTC
TRBJ1-2 . . TRBV27 CASSFQGRLSGYTF TGTGCCAGCAGTTTTCAGGGCCGTCTATCCGGCTACACCTTC
TRBJ2-1 . many TRBV27 CASSLHNEQFF TGTGCCAGCAGTCTCCACAATGAGCAGTTCTTC
TRBJ1-4 TRBD1 few TRBV6-6 CASRDRAGTNEKLFF TGTGCCAGCAGGGACAGGGCCGGTACTAATGAAAAACTGTTTTTT
TRBJ1-5 . . TRBV27 CASSLPGTNQPQHF TGTGCCAGCAGTTTACCGGGGACAAATCAGCCCCAGCATTTT
TRBJ2-3 . . TRBV4-1 CASSPPVGQGTDTQYF TGCGCCAGCAGCCCACCTGTGGGGCAGGGCACAGATACGCAGTATTTT
TRBJ2-3 . . TRBV10-3 CAISEPDTQYF TGTGCCATCAGTGAACCAGATACGCAGTATTTT
TRBJ2-7 . few TRBV20-1 CSADPGAQTSYYEQYF TGCAGTGCTGACCCCGGGGCACAAACTAGCTACTACGAGCAGTACTTC
TRBJ2-7 TRBD2 . TRBV5-6 CASSFFSGLAIYNEQYF TGTGCCAGCAGCTTCTTTTCGGGACTAGCGATCTACAATGAGCAGTACTTC
TRBJ2-5 . many TRBV29-1 CSVTGQSGETQYF TGCAGCGTCACCGGACAGTCTGGAGAGACCCAGTACTTC
TRBJ2-6 TRBD1 . TRBV28 CASSGTGISGANVLTF TGTGCCAGCAGTGGGACAGGGATCTCTGGGGCCAACGTCCTGACTTTC
TRBJ1-5 . . TRBV2 CASSVRGYSNQPQHF TGTGCCAGCAGTGTACGGGGGTATAGCAATCAGCCCCAGCATTTT
TRBJ2-3 . few TRBV4-3 CASSQRTGVSTDTQYF TGCGCCAGCAGCCAAAGGACGGGGGTTTCCACAGATACGCAGTATTTT
TRBJ1-1 . few TRBV29-1 CSVPQGIEAFF TGCAGCGTTCCACAGGGAATTGAAGCTTTCTTT
TRBJ2-5 TRBD1 . TRBV20-1 CSASPGQGGNEQYF TGCAGTGCTTCTCCGGGACAGGGGGGCAATGAGCAGTACTTC
TRBJ2-7 . . TRBV5-5 CASSLVPQSYEQYF TGTGCCAGCAGCCTGGTACCACAATCTTACGAGCAGTACTTC
TRBJ1-5 . . TRBV5-6 CASSLGSKPQHF TGTGCCAGCAGCTTGGGTTCGAAGCCCCAGCATTTT
TRBJ2-3 . few TRBV6-1 CASRPGISGTDTQYF TGTGCCAGCAGGCCCGGGATCAGCGGGACAGATACGCAGTATTTT
TRBJ2-3 TRBD2 once TRBV5-1 CASSSTSGLDTQYF TGCGCCAGCAGCTCGACTAGCGGTCTAGATACGCAGTATTTT
TRBJ2-1 . . TRBV12-3/TRBV12-4 CASRKAHQETQFF TGTGCCAGCAGAAAGGCGCACCAAGAGACCCAGTTCTTC
TRBJ1-2 . . TRBV7-2 CASSRLGGGVDGYTF TGTGCCAGCAGCCGACTTGGGGGGGGAGTCGATGGCTACACCTTC
TRBJ2-7 . . TRBV29-1 CCVELGSSSYEQYF TGCTGCGTTGAACTGGGGTCAAGCTCCTACGAGCAGTACTTC
TRBJ1-6 . once TRBV13 CASSPIQVNSPPHF TGTGCCAGCAGCCCAATCCAGGTTAATTCACCCCCCCACTTT
TRBJ1-1 . few TRBV6-6 CASSYTHDSSNTEAFF TGTGCCAGCAGTTACACACACGATAGCTCGAACACTGAAGCTTTCTTT